This T cell receptor (beta chain) emerged from a study of post-analysis software for immune sequencing data. Study-wide context: Secondary progressive, relapsing-remitting and progressive-relapsing multiple sclerosis were among the included disease courses.

Unique molecular identifiers were carried by the TCR beta cDNA libraries. TCRdb recomputed calls from the PCR reads with MiXCR, one row per CDR3 protein. Of about 150,000 distinct CDR3 sequences in the sample, roughly 30% were seen once. Turning to this clonotype: Being one base from a much bigger clone, this may be a read error.

The specimen was blood. The source is a girl aged 5-17 years with multiple sclerosis.

The CDR3 nucleotides read TGTGCCATCACCATACCGGGACAGGTAACCTGCGAGCAGTACTTC. Its translation is CAITIPGQVTCEQYF. The rearrangement joins TRBV28 to TRBJ2-7, with TRBD1 matching 8 bases. Germline lookup yields CDR1 MDHEN and CDR2 SYDVKM. The CDR3 runs 15 residues. V was clipped by 10 bases and J by 6 bases; unmatched bases: 17.